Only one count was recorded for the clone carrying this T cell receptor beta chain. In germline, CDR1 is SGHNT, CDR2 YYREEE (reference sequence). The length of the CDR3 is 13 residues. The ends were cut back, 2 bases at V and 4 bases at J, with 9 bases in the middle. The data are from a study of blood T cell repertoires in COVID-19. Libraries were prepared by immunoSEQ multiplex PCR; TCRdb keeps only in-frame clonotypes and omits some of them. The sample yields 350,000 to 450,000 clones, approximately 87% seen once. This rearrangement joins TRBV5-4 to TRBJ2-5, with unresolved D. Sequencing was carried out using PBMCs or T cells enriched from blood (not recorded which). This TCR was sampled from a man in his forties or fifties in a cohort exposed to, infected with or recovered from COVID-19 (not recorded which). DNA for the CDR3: TGTGCCAGCAGCTTAACAGAGTCAGAGACCCAGTACTTC. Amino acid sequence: CASSLTESETQYF.